The clone carrying this TCR beta chain was seen only a few times. Antigen specificity is unknown. The record originates from a study of T cells in Graves' hyperthyroidism and ophthalmopathy. From RNA transcripts, TCR beta CDR3 regions were amplified. The study used the HTBI primer set for a first-round RT-PCR of the TCR CDR3. TCRdb re-called the multiplex PCR reads through MiXCR, storing one row per CDR3 protein. In the table there are 350,000 to 400,000 distinct CDR3 sequences, just under 15% of which are singletons. Clinical symptoms, serum thyroxine, TRAb, thyroid ultrasound and orbital computed tomography established diagnosis. It was 10 ml of fresh peripheral blood that supplied the PBMCs. CDR1 and CDR2 (germline): MDHEN, SYDVKM. V lost 7 bases to trimming and J lost 2 bases, with 14 bases between them. The CDR3 consists of 15 residues. Notes on the study in general: Ophthalmopathy onset followed model prediction by a median approximately 6.2 months.

The sequencing input was blood. This chain joins TRBV28 and TRBJ1-4; TRBD1 might be the D (6 bases). The origin of this receptor is a woman in her 30s with Graves' hyperthyroidism. Here the CDR3 DNA reads TGTGCCAGCATCGAGCGGACAGTTACTAATGAAAAACTGTTTTTT. Amino acid sequence: CASIERTVTNEKLFF.